The 20 T cell receptor beta chains below all came from one sample that was sequenced in a study of T cell responses to AZD1222 COVID-19 vaccine. Here immunoSEQ multiplex PCR was the method, and the copy in TCRdb shows in-frame clones only, minus some. The sample shows about 160,000 clones, about 90% of them seen only once. The material was peripheral blood, obtained 28 days after the second AZD1222 dose. All receptors come from an adult who received the AZD1222 COVID-19 vaccine.

The chain is built from TRBV2 and TRBJ2-3; D unresolved. Germline CDR1 and CDR2: SNHLY and FYNNEI. The CDR3 runs to 13 residues. The V and J ends lost 6 bases and 6 bases respectively, with 13 bases between them. The CDR3 nucleotides are TGTGCCAGCAGCAACGTCGTATCTGATACGCAGTATTTT. The encoded protein is CASSNVVSDTQYF.

The chain combines TRBV19 with TRBJ2-2; TRBD2 aligns across 14 bases. V trimming: 1 base; J trimming: 5 bases; junction bases outside the gene matches: 6. Per the germline V gene, CDR1 is LNHDA and CDR2 is SQIVND (reference sequence). The CDR3 is 18 amino acids. CDR3 residues: CASSIVGTSGSRTGELFF. The CDR3 DNA is TGTGCCAGTAGTATAGTCGGGACTAGCGGGAGTAGAACCGGGGAGCTGTTTTTT.

The rearrangement joins TRBV15 to TRBJ1-2, with D unresolved. CDR1 is LNHNV, CDR2 YYDKDF, per germline (reference sequence). The CDR3 totals 13 residues. Trimming took off 5 bases at V and 2 bases at J, with 9 bases between the two ends. The CDR3 region has the DNA TGTGCCACCAGCCGATCAGTCAACTATGGCTACACCTTC. The encoded protein is CATSRSVNYGYTF.

The chain couples TRBV3-1 (or the pseudogene TRBV3-2) to TRBJ2-1, with D hard to call. Looked up from germline, CDR1 is LGHDT and CDR2 is YNNKEL (reference sequence). CDR3 length equals 18 residues. Trimming removed 0 bases from V and 2 bases from J, with 17 bases in between. The CDR3 here is CASSQDRPRCPPYNEQFF. The CDR3 DNA reads as TGTGCCAGCAGCCAAGATCGCCCGAGGTGCCCCCCCTACAATGAGCAGTTCTTC.

The chain has TRBV18 and TRBJ2-3; 14 bases match TRBD2. V shed 5 bases, J shed 6 bases, and the junction held 13 bases outside the gene matches. There are 18 residues in the CDR3. Per germline, CDR1 KGHSH and CDR2 LQKENI. The CDR3 here is CASSGTSGSSPFVDTQYF. Here the CDR3 DNA reads TGTGCCAGCTCAGGGACTAGCGGGAGTAGCCCTTTCGTGGATACGCAGTATTTT. Complete variable domain (other parts from reference TRBV18 and TRBJ2-3): NAGVMQNPRHLVRRRGQEARLRCSPMKGHSHVYWYRQLPEEGLKFMVYLQKENIIDESGMPKERFSAEFPKEGPSILRIQQVVRGDSAAYFCASSGTSGSSPFVDTQYFGPGTRLTVL.

The rearrangement links TRBV19 to TRBJ1-4, with TRBD1 as a possible D gene (6 bases). The CDR3 covers 16 residues. V lost 3 bases and J 8 bases, leaving 19 bases between the germline ends. Germline CDR1 LNHDA, CDR2 SQIVND (reference sequence). Here the CDR3 DNA reads TGTGCCAGTAGTATCGGGAGGCAGGGGTCGAGAGAAAAACTGTTTTTT. It translates to CASSIGRQGSREKLFF.

V and J are TRBV23-1 and TRBJ1-5, with a weak D call TRBD1 (5 bases). TRBV23-1 is filed as an ORF, its function uncertain. This CDR3 is 16 amino acids long. V lost 2 bases, J lost 7 bases, and 18 bases lay in between. CDR3 in amino acids: CASSQPVGLSGQPQHF. The CDR3 region has the DNA TGCGCCAGCAGTCAACCTGTGGGGCTAAGTGGACAGCCCCAGCATTTT.

J is TRBJ1-2 and V is TRBV7-8; TRBD1 aligns across 8 bases. Germline CDR1 SGHVS, CDR2 FQNEAQ. The CDR3 runs 16 residues. V lost 7 bases, J lost 4 bases, and 14 bases stayed unmatched. This CDR3 is CASTEKRTGSAYGYTF. Here the CDR3 DNA reads TGTGCCAGCACCGAGAAGCGGACAGGGTCGGCCTATGGCTACACCTTC.

The sample holds one count of this clone. The chain joins TRBV19 to TRBJ1-1, with D uncertain. The CDR3 length is 14 residues. Trimming took 4 bases from V and 5 from J, leaving 14 bases between them. Germline V gene lookup returns CDR1 LNHDA and CDR2 SQIVND (reference sequence). CDR3 in amino acids: CASSKSLGPTEAFF. Here the CDR3 DNA reads TGTGCCAGTAGTAAATCCCTCGGGCCGACTGAAGCTTTCTTT.

The V and J genes are TRBV27 and TRBJ1-1; the D is unclear. Deletions cut 7 bases from V and 1 base from J, with 10 bases between. Germline assignment: CDR1 MNHEY and CDR2 SMNVEV (reference sequence). The CDR3 runs 13 residues. The CDR3 loop is CASMVPGNTEAFF. For the CDR3, the DNA is TGTGCCAGCATGGTTCCAGGGAACACTGAAGCTTTCTTT.

V is TRBV7-6 and J is TRBJ2-3; D is undetermined. Germline V gene lookup returns CDR1 SGHVS and CDR2 FNYEAQ. This CDR3 comprises 14 residues. Trimming removed 1 base at V and 0 bases at J, with 5 bases between. The CDR3 DNA follows: TGTGCCAGCAGCTTAGAGGGCAGCACAGATACGCAGTATTTT. It yields the protein CASSLEGSTDTQYF.

The chain recombines TRBV19 with TRBJ1-1; D possibly corresponds to TRBD1 (6 bases). Germline CDR1 is LNHDA and CDR2 is SQIVND (reference sequence). Trimming took off 1 base at V and 2 bases at J, with 11 bases between the two ends. The CDR3 length is 15 residues. The CDR3 nucleotides are TGTGCCAGTAGTATAGCTGGGGGCACTAACACTGAAGCTTTCTTT. Encoded protein: CASSIAGGTNTEAFF. Filled out from reference TRBV19 and TRBJ1-1, the complete variable domain reads DGGITQSPKYLFRKEGQNVTLSCEQNLNHDAMYWYRQDPGQGLRLIYYSQIVNDFQKGDIAEGYSVSREKKESFPLTVTSAQKNPTAFYLCASSIAGGTNTEAFFGQGTRLTVV.

The chain carries TRBV24-1 and TRBJ1-1; 7 bases fit TRBD1. The V gene's germline CDR1 is KGHDR and CDR2 SFDVKD. The CDR3 totals 16 residues. J was trimmed by 10 bases and V by 0 bases; bases with no gene match: 13. CDR3 nucleotide sequence: TGTGCCACCAGTGATTTGCGGGGAAGGGGGCGCTTTGTAGCTTTCTTT. It specifies CATSDLRGRGRFVAFF.

The rearrangement links TRBV7-5 to TRBJ2-3. TRBV7-5 is a pseudogene segment. CDR3 length: 13 amino acids. CDR3 nucleotides: TGTGCCAGATGGCAGCTTAGCACAGATACGCAGTATTTT. It yields the protein CARWQLSTDTQYF.

The chain employs TRBV12-3 or TRBV12-4 and TRBJ2-7; the D call may be TRBD1 or TRBD2 (5 bases each). This CDR3 contains 13 residues. Trimming stripped 5 bases from V and 9 bases from J, with 17 bases between. The chain's CDR3 is CASSTRDAVRQYF. Here the CDR3 DNA reads TGTGCCAGCAGTACCCGGGACGCGGTGCGGCAGTACTTC.

The chain carries TRBV30 and TRBJ2-1; D gene unclear. Germline assignment: CDR1 GTSNPN and CDR2 SVGIG (reference sequence). V was cut by 5 bases and J by 0 bases, with 8 bases left in between. The CDR3 sequence is 13 residues long. CDR3 protein: CAWGGGSYNEQFF. The CDR3 DNA reads TGTGCCTGGGGCGGTGGCTCCTACAATGAGCAGTTCTTC.

V is TRBV7-8 and J is TRBJ1-3; unclear D gene. The germline V and J ends were trimmed by 5 bases and 1 base, with 15 bases remaining between them. CDR3 length: 16 amino acids. In germline, CDR1 is SGHVS, CDR2 FQNEAQ. CDR3: CASSNRRLASGNTIYF. CDR3 nucleotides: TGTGCCAGCAGCAACCGCAGGTTGGCGTCTGGAAACACCATATATTTT.

The chain carries TRBV2 and TRBJ1-1; no clear D. CDR3 size: 12 residues. Germline-derived CDR1 and CDR2 are SNHLY and FYNNEI. V was pared by 1 base and J by 10 bases, with 10 bases between. The CDR3 nucleotides read TGTGCCAGCAGTGAAGGTAGGATGGGAGCTTTCTTT. Translated, it gives CASSEGRMGAFF.

The chain uses TRBV11-3 and TRBJ2-1; D unresolved. This CDR3 comprises 11 residues. Trimming took 9 bases from V and 10 from J, leaving 13 bases between them. Germline lookup yields CDR1 SGHNT and CDR2 YENEEA. CDR3 bases: TGTGCCAGAGTTCTGGCTAAGGAGCAGTTCTTC. Protein sequence: CARVLAKEQFF.

The chain combines TRBV5-6 with TRBJ2-3, with 11 bases fitting TRBD2. This CDR3 has 18 residues. V lost 2 bases and J lost 5; bases outside the gene matches: 13. CDR1 SGHDT and CDR2 YYEEEE come from the germline V gene. CDR3 residues: CASSLMGEGLAGGDTQYF. The CDR3 DNA is TGTGCCAGCAGCTTAATGGGTGAGGGGCTAGCGGGAGGAGATACGCAGTATTTT.